This T cell receptor beta chain was recovered during a study of CD8 T cells in Susac syndrome (dated 2019 in TCRdb). With respect to the entire study: The study used repertoire sequencing to test whether antigen drove CD8+ T cell activation and differentiation in Susac syndrome.

Results and caveats for the whole study, not just this receptor: The TCR sequencing and HLA analysis was acknowledged to have included a relatively small number of individuals.

Counted from cysteine to phenylalanine, this CDR3 has 11 amino acids. CDR3 DNA only is kept here, 33 bases in frame from base 1. The germline ends are 3 bases apart after V is trimmed by 1 base and J by 8 bases. RNA was extracted with the RNeasy kit and roughly 0.45 to 1 ug was reverse transcribed using random hexamers. TCR beta CDR3 regions were amplified with the immunoSEQ multiplex PCR assay covering 54 Vbeta and 13 Jbeta segments. PCR amplification bias was corrected by using a synthetic template baseline for primer optimization and computational correction. The original methods were these. Only productive sequences were kept, with reads annotated to V, D and J genes according to IMGT and analyzed in immunoSEQ Analyzer. Clonality was computed as one minus Shannon entropy normalized by log2 of the number of productive unique sequences. For each patient and control, public and private clones were evaluated within the 100 most prevalent clones. Clones were defined as Susac-specific when absent from the healthy and MS cohorts, from fewer than 1,200 published viral clones and from other ImmuneACCESS disease sequences. TCRdb took the public reads, trimmed them with fastp at Q25, ran MiXCR for clone calling and kept in-frame beta chains. Rows merge per CDR3 protein into single entries with the most common DNA and genes. These V and J calls derive from TCRdb rather than the authors' analysis. For this sample there are under 200,000 distinct CDR3 sequences; 90% to 95% appear just once. 0.1% of the sample is held by the ten biggest clonotypes.

Regarding this clonotype: The specificity of this receptor is unknown. Qualities for individual bases were not recorded, and no much larger clone is one base off.

Peripheral blood CD8+ and CD4+ T cells from healthy donors, Susac syndrome patients and multiple sclerosis patients were profiled using high-throughput TCR beta sequencing. Healthy donors were age- and sex-matched controls. Bulk CD8+ and CD4+ T cells were purified magnetically by negative isolation, whereas CD8+ TEMRA cells were enriched by FACS. Blood was drawn into EDTA tubes, processed within 24 hours, and PBMCs were isolated by density gradient centrifugation. PBMCs intended for TCR sequencing were cryopreserved in liquid nitrogen and thawed later in a water bath at 37 degrees C. Purity of sorted or isolated CD4+, CD8+ and CD8+ TEMRA cells was at least 90%.

The chain is encoded by TRBV12-3 or TRBV12-4 joined to TRBJ2-1; the D gene remains uncertain. The receptor's source is a human donor in good health. Sequencing was performed on CD4+ T cells from PBMCs. At the DNA level, the sequence is TGTGCCAGCAGTTTAGGCTATGAGCAGTTCTTC. This is translated as CASSLGYEQFF.